The 27 T cell receptor beta chains listed next were all sequenced from one sample in a study of T cell responses to AZD1222 COVID-19 vaccine. Assay used: immunoSEQ multiplex PCR; TCRdb lists only in-frame clones, some missing. The table has approximately 75,000 clones, roughly 87% seen once. The sample was peripheral blood, taken 28 days after the second AZD1222 dose. These receptors were taken from an adult who received the AZD1222 COVID-19 vaccine.

The V and J genes are TRBV19 and TRBJ1-2; TRBD1 is a possible D gene (6 bases). V lost 0 bases and J lost 4, with 9 bases in between. The CDR3 runs to 14 residues. Germline V gene lookup returns CDR1 LNHDA and CDR2 SQIVND (reference sequence). This CDR3 is CASSIEGHGYGYTF. In DNA form, the CDR3 reads TGTGCCAGTAGTATAGAGGGACATGGCTATGGCTACACCTTC.

The chain joins TRBV10-3 to TRBJ1-5, with D unresolved. Germline values: CDR1 ENHRY, CDR2 SYGVKD. The V end was cut by 4 bases, the J end by 3 bases, with 7 bases between. The CDR3 spans 13 residues. The CDR3 DNA sequence: TGTGCCATCAGTGCTGGGGTCAATCAGCCCCAGCATTTT. Encoded protein: CAISAGVNQPQHF.

The V gene is TRBV7-2, the J gene TRBJ1-1, with 9 bases identical to TRBD1. With 5 bases clipped from V and 3 bases from J, the junction kept 4 bases outside the gene matches. This CDR3 contains 14 residues. CDR1 is SGHTA and CDR2 is FQGNSA in the germline V gene. CDR3 DNA: TGTGCCAGCAGCCGGGACAGGGCGGACACTGAAGCTTTCTTT. Translation: CASSRDRADTEAFF.

This chain joins TRBV11-1 and TRBJ2-7; 10 nucleotides line up with TRBD1. Germline lookup yields CDR1 SGHAT and CDR2 FQDESV (reference sequence). The CDR3 is 16 amino acids. After removal of 5 bases from V and 3 bases from J, the junction contained 10 bases not matched to a gene. CDR3 nucleotides: TGTGCCAGCAGCCCCGGGACAGGGGTGAGTAACTACGAGCAGTACTTC. Protein sequence: CASSPGTGVSNYEQYF.

V and J are TRBV7-4 and TRBJ1-1; D unclear. Germline CDR1 is SGHVT and CDR2 is SQSDAQ. The CDR3 covers 8 residues. The V end lost 10 bases, the J end lost 11 bases, and 8 bases lay between the germline ends. CDR3 DNA sequence: TGTGCCATCGACATGGCTTTCTTT. It translates to CAIDMAFF. The full variable domain, completed using reference TRBV7-4 and TRBJ1-1, is GAGVSQSPRYKVAKRGRDVALRCDSISGHVTLYWYRQTLGQGSEVLTYSQSDAQRDKSGRPSGRFSAERPERSVSTLKIQRTEQGDSAVYLCAIDMAFFGQGTRLTVV.

The rearrangement uses TRBV7-2 and TRBJ1-2; 7 nucleotides agree with TRBD1. This CDR3 is built from 14 residues. J gave up 5 bases and V 6 bases, and 9 bases lay outside the gene matches. In germline, CDR1 is SGHTA, CDR2 FQGNSA. The CDR3 DNA follows: TGTGCCAGCAGGTCTGGACAGGAGTCTTATGGCTACACCTTC. Translating it yields CASRSGQESYGYTF.

The rearrangement links TRBV11-1 to TRBJ1-1; D gene uncertain. V lost 2 bases to trimming and J lost 6 bases, with 10 bases between them. The germline V gene has CDR1 SGHAT and CDR2 FQDESV (reference sequence). The CDR3 extends over 13 amino acids. CDR3 nucleotide sequence: TGTGCCAGCAGCTTATTACAGAGCGCTGAAGCTTTCTTT. Residues: CASSLLQSAEAFF.

V is TRBV7-9 and J is TRBJ2-1; 10 bases map to TRBD1. Germline V gene data show CDR1 as SEHNR and CDR2 as FQNEAQ (reference sequence). The CDR3 extends over 17 amino acids. V was pared by 1 base and J by 1 base, with 4 bases of the junction left unmatched. The CDR3, as DNA: TGTGCCAGCAGCTTAGTGTCGGGACAGGGGTCCTACAATGAGCAGTTCTTC. This codes for CASSLVSGQGSYNEQFF.

The V call is TRBV5-4, the J call TRBJ1-2; TRBD1 might be the D (6 bases). The CDR3 is made up of 14 amino acids. V was shortened by 4 bases and J by 7 bases, with 17 bases between the two germline ends. Germline values: CDR1 SGHNT, CDR2 YYREEE (reference sequence). CDR3 region: CASSPEGGRRGYTF. Here the CDR3 DNA reads TGTGCCAGCAGCCCAGAAGGGGGACGGCGTGGCTACACCTTC.

The chain combines TRBV2 with TRBJ1-5; TRBD1 matches at 9 bases. Germline V gene lookup returns CDR1 SNHLY and CDR2 FYNNEI. The CDR3 length is 15 residues. The trim removed 6 bases at V and 7 bases at J, leaving 10 bases unmatched. The CDR3 DNA sequence: TGTGCCAGCAGCAAAGAACAGGGGGCAGAACAGCCCCAGCATTTT. Its translation: CASSKEQGAEQPQHF.

The rearrangement links TRBV12-5 to TRBJ2-1; tentative D call: TRBD1 (5 bases). The germline V gene has CDR1 LGHNT and CDR2 FRNRAP. The CDR3 totals 15 residues. Trimming removed 0 bases from V and 4 bases from J, with 10 bases in between. CDR3 nucleotide sequence: TGTGCTAGTGGTTTGGTCTCCAGGGCGTACAATGAGCAGTTCTTC. Its translation is CASGLVSRAYNEQFF.

The chain is built from TRBV7-7 and TRBJ2-3; perhaps TRBD2 as D (6 bases). The CDR3 is made up of 15 amino acids. Deletions cut 5 bases from V and 1 base from J, with 13 bases between. Germline V gives CDR1 SSHAT, CDR2 FNYEAQ (reference sequence). CDR3 nucleotides: TGTGCCAGCAGCCCCGAATGGGGGGGCACAGATACGCAGTATTTT. Encoded protein: CASSPEWGGTDTQYF.

This chain connects TRBV4-1 to TRBJ1-2; D is perhaps TRBD1 (6 bases). V was trimmed by 1 base and J by 8 bases, leaving 26 bases between them. Germline V gives CDR1 MGHRA, CDR2 YSYEKL. The CDR3 is 18 amino acids. The CDR3 spells CASSQVGAGVRGMRGYTF. Here the CDR3 DNA reads TGCGCCAGCAGCCAAGTCGGGGCGGGGGTTAGGGGGATGCGAGGCTACACCTTC.

The chain couples TRBV13 to TRBJ2-7; perhaps TRBD1 as D (6 bases). The germline gives CDR1 PRHDT, CDR2 FYEKMQ (reference sequence). This CDR3 is 16 amino acids long. Trimming shortened V by 1 base and J by 3 bases, and 16 bases separated the two germline ends. In nucleotides, the CDR3 is TGTGCCAGCAGCTTAGATCAGGGGTCGGGGAACTACGAGCAGTACTTC. Translated, it gives CASSLDQGSGNYEQYF.

The chain combines TRBV11-2 with TRBJ2-7; 8 nucleotides agree with TRBD1. The trim removed 2 bases at V and 6 bases at J, leaving 9 bases unmatched. The germline gives CDR1 SGHAT, CDR2 FQNNGV. CDR3 length equals 15 residues. For the CDR3, the DNA is TGTGCCAGCAGCTTATTCCGGACAGGGATCGGCGAGCAGTACTTC. Amino acid sequence: CASSLFRTGIGEQYF. Full variable domain (remainder filled in from reference TRBV11-2 and TRBJ2-7): EAGVAQSPRYKIIEKRQSVAFWCNPISGHATLYWYQQILGQGPKLLIQFQNNGVVDDSQLPKDRFSAERLKGVDSTLKIQPAKLEDSAVYLCASSLFRTGIGEQYFGPGTRLTVT.

The rearrangement uses TRBV20-1 and TRBJ1-1; D unclear. V was trimmed by 0 bases and J by 4 bases, leaving 0 bases between them. This CDR3 region has 10 residues. The germline V gene has CDR1 DFQATT and CDR2 SNEGSKA (reference sequence). CDR3 bases: TGCAGTGCTAGAGACACTGAAGCTTTCTTT. It codes for CSARDTEAFF.

The chain combines TRBV28 with TRBJ1-2; D is ambiguous. Germline lookup yields CDR1 MDHEN and CDR2 SYDVKM. V was clipped by 8 bases and J by 4 bases, with 11 bases between them. This CDR3 spans 12 amino acids. CDR3 region: CASFGLPYGYTF. The CDR3 coding sequence is TGTGCCAGCTTCGGACTTCCCTATGGCTACACCTTC.

This clone appeared a few times. The chain employs TRBV23-1 and TRBJ1-6, with 7 nucleotides matching TRBD1. TRBV23-1 is an ORF, with its function uncertain. Trimming at V came to 6 bases and at J to 8 bases, leaving 16 bases not matched to a gene. The CDR3 length is 17 residues. This chain's CDR3 is CASSLRRPGQRDSPLHF. CDR3 sequence (DNA): TGCGCCAGCAGCCTTAGGCGACCGGGACAGAGAGATTCACCCCTCCACTTT.

The chain joins TRBV19 to TRBJ2-2, with D perhaps being TRBD1 or TRBD2 (6 bases each). Trimming left V 4 bases short and J 5 bases short, with 14 bases between. The CDR3 has 15 amino acids. The germline V gene encodes CDR1 LNHDA and CDR2 SQIVND (reference sequence). The CDR3 sequence: CASSRYREDTGELFF. The CDR3 nucleotides are TGTGCCAGTAGTAGGTACAGGGAGGATACCGGGGAGCTGTTTTTT.

The chain carries TRBV27 and TRBJ1-3; 7 bases match TRBD1. The ends lost 5 bases at V and 0 bases at J; junction bases unmatched: 4. CDR3 length equals 15 residues. The V gene's germline CDR1 is MNHEY and CDR2 SMNVEV (reference sequence). The CDR3 here is CASSPTGASGNTIYF. The CDR3 DNA is TGTGCCAGCAGTCCTACAGGGGCCTCTGGAAACACCATATATTTT.

The chain couples TRBV27 to TRBJ2-6; no firm D call. In germline, CDR1 is MNHEY, CDR2 SMNVEV (reference sequence). Trimming stripped 1 base from V and 3 bases from J, with 1 base between. The CDR3 length is 13 residues. CDR3 sequence: CASSLFGANVLTF. Written as DNA, the CDR3 is TGTGCCAGCAGTTTATTTGGGGCCAACGTCCTGACTTTC. The full variable domain, its missing parts supplied by reference TRBV27 and TRBJ2-6, is EAQVTQNPRYLITVTGKKLTVTCSQNMNHEYMSWYRQDPGLGLRQIYYSMNVEVTDKGDVPEGYKVSRKEKRNFPLILESPSPNQTSLYFCASSLFGANVLTFGAGSRLTVL.

The chain combines TRBV11-2 with TRBJ1-2; 9 positions agree with TRBD1. CDR1 and CDR2 (germline): SGHAT, FQNNGV. CDR3 length: 14 amino acids. Unmatched junction bases numbered 2, after V lost 5 bases and J lost 1 base. The CDR3 sequence: CASSPGQGNYGYTF. For the CDR3, the DNA is TGTGCCAGCAGCCCGGGACAGGGTAACTATGGCTACACCTTC.

The chain couples TRBV28 to TRBJ1-1; TRBD1 aligns across 9 bases. With V trimmed by 2 bases and J by 1 base, 8 bases remained unmatched. The CDR3 contains 17 residues. The germline V gene has CDR1 MDHEN and CDR2 SYDVKM. CDR3 sequence: CASSLQQGAVRNTEAFF. CDR3 nucleotide sequence: TGTGCCAGCAGTTTACAACAGGGGGCAGTACGGAACACTGAAGCTTTCTTT.

The J gene is TRBJ1-5, the V gene TRBV7-4, with no clear D. Germline V lookup: CDR1 SGHVT, CDR2 SQSDAQ. This CDR3 has 17 amino acids. V shed 9 bases and J shed 5 bases, with 26 bases lying between them. The CDR3 sequence is CARRVQALTGWDQPQHF. In nucleotides, the CDR3 is TGTGCCAGGAGGGTGCAGGCACTCACCGGCTGGGATCAGCCCCAGCATTTT.

In its sample, this clone was seen many times. V is TRBV5-1 and J is TRBJ1-1; TRBD1 might be the D (5 bases). The CDR3 length is 14 residues. Trimming left V 0 bases short and J 6 bases short, with 12 bases between. Germline values: CDR1 SGHRS, CDR2 YFSETQ. CDR3: CASSLAGGYAEAFF. CDR3 DNA sequence: TGCGCCAGCAGCTTGGCCGGGGGGTATGCTGAAGCTTTCTTT.

The V and J genes are TRBV9 and TRBJ1-4, with no clear D. CDR3 length: 13 amino acids. Germline V gene sequence: CDR1 SGDLS, CDR2 YYNGEE. The CDR3 nucleotides are TGTTACACGAGGCAGAGGGCCGATGAAAAACTGTTTTTT. Its protein is CYTRQRADEKLFF.

The chain is built from TRBV7-2 and TRBJ1-1; TRBD1 aligns across 8 bases. V shed 4 bases and J 5 bases; nucleotides not matched to a gene: 6. The CDR3 sequence is 14 residues long. Germline V gives CDR1 SGHTA, CDR2 FQGNSA. The CDR3 sequence is CASSSWTGSTEAFF. The DNA of the CDR3 is TGTGCCAGCAGCTCCTGGACAGGGAGTACTGAAGCTTTCTTT.